These T cell receptor beta chains were read from a single sample in a study of early T cells in non-severe SARS-CoV-2 infection. TCRdb fed the 5' RACE reads into MiXCR, producing one record per CDR3 protein. The sample contains tens of thousands of distinct CDR3 sequences, over 8% of which appear only once. Source material: whole blood. These receptors were collected from an adult who was a healthcare worker with PCR-confirmed SARS-CoV-2 infection or an uninfected control (not recorded which). Both conserved end residues are part of each CDR3. A D gene is named only where the DNA matches it firmly. Clone size, where shown, is once, few, many, or a class for clones that have expanded.

abundance: many; d_gene: TRBD2; j_gene: TRBJ2-5; v_gene: TRBV7-9; CDR3aa: CASSVGTSGGPQETQYF; CDR3nt: TGTGCCAGCAGCGTCGGGACTAGCGGGGGCCCCCAAGAGACCCAGTACTTC
abundance: many; d_gene: .; j_gene: TRBJ2-1; v_gene: TRBV4-3; CDR3aa: CASSQVERANSYNEQFF; CDR3nt: TGCGCCAGCAGCCAAGTCGAGCGGGCCAACTCCTACAATGAGCAGTTCTTC
abundance: many; d_gene: TRBD1; j_gene: TRBJ2-7; v_gene: TRBV7-9; CDR3aa: CASSLVQGADEQYF; CDR3nt: TGTGCCAGCAGCTTAGTTCAGGGGGCCGACGAGCAGTACTTC
abundance: many; d_gene: .; j_gene: TRBJ1-2; v_gene: TRBV29-1; CDR3aa: CSVGGADPYGYTF; CDR3nt: TGCAGCGTCGGGGGGGCAGATCCCTATGGCTACACCTTC
abundance: few; d_gene: .; j_gene: TRBJ1-1; v_gene: TRBV5-1; CDR3aa: CASSLGLGVLNTEAFF; CDR3nt: TGCGCCAGCAGCCTGGGATTGGGGGTCCTGAACACTGAAGCTTTCTTT
abundance: many; d_gene: .; j_gene: TRBJ2-1; v_gene: TRBV6-4; CDR3aa: CASSDSPHNEQFF; CDR3nt: TGTGCCAGCAGTGACAGCCCCCACAATGAGCAGTTCTTC
abundance: .; d_gene: .; j_gene: TRBJ1-1; v_gene: TRBV6-4; CDR3aa: CASKEGDDGAFF; CDR3nt: TGTGCCAGCAAGGAGGGGGATGATGGAGCTTTCTTT
abundance: many; d_gene: .; j_gene: TRBJ2-3; v_gene: TRBV5-1; CDR3aa: CASRRMGVTDSTDTQYF; CDR3nt: TGCGCCAGCAGGCGGATGGGGGTTACTGATAGCACAGATACGCAGTATTTT
abundance: many; d_gene: TRBD1; j_gene: TRBJ2-7; v_gene: TRBV2; CDR3aa: CASSSPGQGYEQYF; CDR3nt: TGTGCCAGCAGTTCACCGGGACAGGGATACGAGCAGTACTTC
abundance: many; d_gene: .; j_gene: TRBJ2-3; v_gene: TRBV7-9; CDR3aa: CASSPDPGTDTQYF; CDR3nt: TGTGCCAGCAGCCCAGACCCGGGGACAGATACGCAGTATTTT
abundance: .; d_gene: .; j_gene: TRBJ1-4; v_gene: TRBV28; CDR3aa: CASRAPNEKLFF; CDR3nt: TGTGCCAGCAGGGCACCTAATGAAAAACTGTTTTTT
abundance: .; d_gene: .; j_gene: TRBJ2-7; v_gene: TRBV10-3; CDR3aa: CAISESKEWAEYF; CDR3nt: TGTGCCATCAGTGAGTCAAAGGAATGGGCCGAGTACTTC
abundance: .; d_gene: .; j_gene: TRBJ1-4; v_gene: TRBV29-1; CDR3aa: CSVEDLGEKLFF; CDR3nt: TGCAGCGTTGAAGATCTGGGGGAAAAACTGTTTTTT
abundance: .; d_gene: TRBD1; j_gene: TRBJ1-6; v_gene: TRBV3-1; CDR3aa: CASSRNPPGGGSPLHF; CDR3nt: TGTGCCAGCAGCCGTAACCCTCCAGGGGGCGGTTCACCCCTCCACTTT
abundance: .; d_gene: .; j_gene: TRBJ2-2; v_gene: TRBV3-1; CDR3aa: CASSHSGELFF; CDR3nt: TGTGCCAGCAGCCACTCCGGGGAGCTGTTTTTT
abundance: many; d_gene: .; j_gene: TRBJ2-5; v_gene: TRBV7-2; CDR3aa: CASSFQGGRETQYF; CDR3nt: TGTGCCAGCAGCTTCCAGGGTGGCCGGGAGACCCAGTACTTC
abundance: .; d_gene: TRBD1; j_gene: TRBJ2-7; v_gene: TRBV29-1; CDR3aa: CSTRQGSSYEQYF; CDR3nt: TGCAGCACCAGACAGGGAAGCTCCTACGAGCAGTACTTC
abundance: many; d_gene: .; j_gene: TRBJ1-6; v_gene: TRBV30; CDR3aa: CAWSVLDSGLIREDSPLHF; CDR3nt: TGTGCCTGGAGTGTTTTGGACAGTGGACTAATAAGGGAAGATTCACCCCTCCACTTT
abundance: many; d_gene: TRBD1; j_gene: TRBJ1-1; v_gene: TRBV12-3/TRBV12-4; CDR3aa: CASSPVDRVCFF; CDR3nt: TGTGCCAGCAGTCCCGTGGACAGGGTTTGTTTCTTT
abundance: many; d_gene: .; j_gene: TRBJ2-7; v_gene: TRBV9; CDR3aa: CASSVGLNSYEQYF; CDR3nt: TGTGCCAGCAGCGTAGGACTGAACTCCTACGAGCAGTACTTC
abundance: many; d_gene: .; j_gene: TRBJ2-6; v_gene: TRBV4-1; CDR3aa: CASSQDRAGARPGANVLTF; CDR3nt: TGCGCCAGCAGCCAAGATAGGGCAGGGGCACGACCCGGGGCCAACGTCCTGACTTTC
abundance: many; d_gene: TRBD2; j_gene: TRBJ2-1; v_gene: TRBV3-1; CDR3aa: CASSRTSGNEQFF; CDR3nt: TGTGCCAGCAGCCGGACTAGCGGGAATGAGCAGTTCTTC
abundance: many; d_gene: TRBD2; j_gene: TRBJ2-3; v_gene: TRBV10-3; CDR3aa: CAISEPRLAGSTDTQYF; CDR3nt: TGTGCCATCAGTGAGCCCCGACTAGCGGGGAGCACAGATACGCAGTATTTT
abundance: .; d_gene: .; j_gene: TRBJ1-2; v_gene: TRBV27; CDR3aa: CASSSQGGVIYGYTF; CDR3nt: TGTGCCAGCAGTTCCCAGGGAGGGGTAATCTATGGCTACACCTTC
abundance: many; d_gene: TRBD2; j_gene: TRBJ2-3; v_gene: TRBV4-1; CDR3aa: CASSQEGLASRDTQYF; CDR3nt: TGCGCCAGCAGCCAAGAGGGACTAGCGAGCCGGGATACGCAGTATTTT
abundance: few; d_gene: .; j_gene: TRBJ1-2; v_gene: TRBV6-5; CDR3aa: CASRTGLNYGYTF; CDR3nt: TGTGCCAGCAGGACTGGACTTAACTATGGCTACACCTTC
abundance: many; d_gene: .; j_gene: TRBJ2-7; v_gene: TRBV5-1; CDR3aa: CASSYLAQGTNSYEQYF; CDR3nt: TGCGCCAGCAGCTACTTAGCCCAGGGGACAAACTCCTACGAGCAGTACTTC
abundance: few; d_gene: .; j_gene: TRBJ2-3; v_gene: TRBV7-9; CDR3aa: CASSLTMEQDTQYF; CDR3nt: TGTGCCAGCAGCCTGACTATGGAACAAGATACGCAGTATTTT
abundance: medium-sized; d_gene: TRBD2; j_gene: TRBJ2-1; v_gene: TRBV29-1; CDR3aa: CSVDSARETVYNEQFF; CDR3nt: TGCAGCGTTGATTCAGCGCGGGAGACGGTCTACAATGAGCAGTTCTTC
abundance: few; d_gene: .; j_gene: TRBJ2-7; v_gene: TRBV29-1; CDR3aa: CSVVGHQRDEQYF; CDR3nt: TGCAGCGTTGTGGGACACCAGCGCGACGAGCAGTACTTC
abundance: many; d_gene: .; j_gene: TRBJ2-2; v_gene: TRBV3-1; CDR3aa: CASSQVMTGELFF; CDR3nt: TGTGCCAGCAGCCAAGTTATGACCGGGGAGCTGTTTTTT
abundance: many; d_gene: TRBD1; j_gene: TRBJ1-5; v_gene: TRBV12-3/TRBV12-4; CDR3aa: CASSRDRSNQPQHF; CDR3nt: TGTGCCAGCAGTAGGGACAGGAGCAATCAGCCCCAGCATTTT
abundance: .; d_gene: .; j_gene: TRBJ1-6; v_gene: TRBV5-6; CDR3aa: CASSQRDHNSPLHF; CDR3nt: TGTGCCAGCAGCCAGCGGGACCATAATTCACCCCTCCACTTT
abundance: .; d_gene: .; j_gene: TRBJ1-6; v_gene: TRBV11-2; CDR3aa: CASSSPGGAYSPLHF; CDR3nt: TGTGCCAGCAGCTCCCCGGGGGGGGCTTATTCACCCCTCCACTTT
abundance: .; d_gene: .; j_gene: TRBJ2-1; v_gene: TRBV12-3/TRBV12-4; CDR3aa: CASSYYTSSYNEQFF; CDR3nt: TGTGCCAGCAGTTATTATACGAGCTCCTACAATGAGCAGTTCTTC
abundance: many; d_gene: TRBD1; j_gene: TRBJ2-2; v_gene: TRBV7-9; CDR3aa: CASSSPGQTNTGELFF; CDR3nt: TGTGCCAGCAGCAGTCCGGGACAGACGAACACCGGGGAGCTGTTTTTT
abundance: many; d_gene: .; j_gene: TRBJ2-3; v_gene: TRBV3-1; CDR3aa: CASSESGRDTQYF; CDR3nt: TGTGCCAGCAGCGAAAGCGGAAGAGATACGCAGTATTTT
abundance: .; d_gene: TRBD2; j_gene: TRBJ2-7; v_gene: TRBV7-2; CDR3aa: CASTLGLAGFPSEQYF; CDR3nt: TGTGCCAGCACCCTGGGACTAGCGGGATTTCCTTCCGAGCAGTACTTC
abundance: many; d_gene: .; j_gene: TRBJ1-2; v_gene: TRBV10-3; CDR3aa: CAISDVDYGYTF; CDR3nt: TGTGCCATCAGTGACGTGGACTATGGCTACACCTTC
abundance: many; d_gene: .; j_gene: TRBJ2-4; v_gene: TRBV7-3; CDR3aa: CASSTGRSGIQYF; CDR3nt: TGTGCCAGCAGCACCGGAAGGTCTGGGATTCAGTACTTC
abundance: many; d_gene: TRBD2; j_gene: TRBJ2-3; v_gene: TRBV4-3; CDR3aa: CASSQGLAGLTSTDTQYF; CDR3nt: TGCGCCAGCAGCCAAGGTCTAGCGGGGTTAACTAGCACAGATACGCAGTATTTT
abundance: many; d_gene: TRBD2; j_gene: TRBJ2-5; v_gene: TRBV5-1; CDR3aa: CASSAGVETQYF; CDR3nt: TGCGCCAGCAGCGCGGGAGTAGAGACCCAGTACTTC
abundance: .; d_gene: .; j_gene: TRBJ1-2; v_gene: TRBV27; CDR3aa: CASKVGDGYTF; CDR3nt: TGTGCCAGCAAAGTAGGGGACGGCTACACCTTC
abundance: many; d_gene: .; j_gene: TRBJ1-5; v_gene: TRBV6-6; CDR3aa: CASSGGGNNQPQHF; CDR3nt: TGTGCCAGCAGTGGGGGGGGAAACAATCAGCCCCAGCATTTT
abundance: .; d_gene: .; j_gene: TRBJ2-2; v_gene: TRBV29-1; CDR3aa: CSVLKYEKNTGELFF; CDR3nt: TGCAGCGTTCTAAAGTACGAGAAAAACACCGGGGAGCTGTTTTTT
abundance: .; d_gene: TRBD1; j_gene: TRBJ2-7; v_gene: TRBV29-1; CDR3aa: CSVGPTGGSYEQYF; CDR3nt: TGCAGCGTTGGCCCCACAGGGGGCTCCTACGAGCAGTACTTC
abundance: few; d_gene: .; j_gene: TRBJ1-2; v_gene: TRBV2; CDR3aa: CASSERTLGYTF; CDR3nt: TGTGCCAGCAGTGAGAGGACATTAGGCTACACCTTC
abundance: many; d_gene: .; j_gene: TRBJ2-1; v_gene: TRBV6-5; CDR3aa: CASTLLGPDSYNEQFF; CDR3nt: TGTGCCAGCACCCTGCTGGGACCCGACTCCTACAATGAGCAGTTCTTC
abundance: .; d_gene: .; j_gene: TRBJ1-5; v_gene: TRBV6-1; CDR3aa: CASIGTGNQPQHF; CDR3nt: TGTGCCAGCATCGGTACAGGGAATCAGCCCCAGCATTTT
abundance: few; d_gene: .; j_gene: TRBJ1-1; v_gene: TRBV11-2; CDR3aa: CASSWDTGNTEAFF; CDR3nt: TGTGCCAGCAGCTGGGACACCGGGAACACTGAAGCTTTCTTT
abundance: few; d_gene: .; j_gene: TRBJ2-1; v_gene: TRBV2; CDR3aa: CASRKGGRPYNEQFF; CDR3nt: TGTGCCAGCAGAAAAGGGGGAAGGCCCTACAATGAGCAGTTCTTC